The next 10 T cell receptor beta chains were all read from a single sample in a study of T cell repertoires in cytomegalovirus infection (dated by TCRdb to between 2018 and 2020). The instrument was an Illumina HiSeq 1500. The raw public data were reprocessed by TCRdb itself: fastp quality trimming at Q25, MiXCR clonotype calling, in-frame beta chains only. One record per CDR3 amino acid sequence lists the most common genes and DNA. This sample comprises some 50,000 distinct CDR3 sequences, about a fifth of them detected only once. The ten top clones hold roughly 90% of the sample. According to the study, the label for this sample's treatment or condition signals: in vitro stimulation with specific CMV peptide epitopes to enrich CMV-specific T cells. Their antigens remain unidentified. Specimen: CD8+ T cells from cultured PBMCs, collected from culture after CMV antigen stimulation. The source of these receptors is a human donor in good health (CMV status not recorded). Some clones in this sample may be carry-over from other donors' samples.

The chain combines TRBV7-2 with TRBJ2-2; no firm D call. The CDR3 has 13 residues. Between the trimmed V and J ends, which lost 4 bases and 8 bases, there was a span of 11 bases. Germline CDR1 reads SGHTA; CDR2 reads FQGNSA. CDR3 in DNA: TGTGCCAGCAGCTCAGGAGTCCCGGGGGAGCTGTTTTTT. Translating gives CASSSGVPGELFF.

This clonotype was counted between two and nine times. V usage is TRBV5-1 and J usage is TRBJ2-7, with TRBD1 matching over 7 bases. The germline V gene has CDR1 SGHRS and CDR2 YFSETQ. The ends lost 4 bases at V and 3 bases at J; junction bases unmatched: 7. The CDR3 sequence is 14 residues long. CDR3 in DNA: TGCGCCAGCAGCGTGACAGGGCAGAGCTACGAGCAGTACTTC. Amino acid sequence: CASSVTGQSYEQYF.

This clonotype showed up just a few times. The CDR3 here is CASTPGGETQYF. CDR3 bases: TGTGCCAGCACCCCAGGGGGGGAGACCCAGTACTTC. The V gene is TRBV12-3 or TRBV12-4, the J gene TRBJ2-5, with D maybe TRBD1 (7 bases). Trimming removed 7 bases from V and 5 bases from J, with 11 bases in between. The CDR3 is made up of 12 amino acids.

The chain is built from TRBV4-1 and TRBJ1-5, with 8 bases fitting TRBD1. This CDR3 is 17 amino acids long. Germline values: CDR1 MGHRA, CDR2 YSYEKL. The junction had 12 bases not matched to a gene; V was cut back by 4 bases and J by 4 bases. CDR3 sequence: CASSPQAGQERNQPQHF. The CDR3 nucleotides are TGCGCCAGCAGCCCCCAGGCGGGACAGGAAAGAAATCAGCCCCAGCATTTT.

In its sample, this clonotype was seen a few times. As the CDR3 is not closed by the conserved phenylalanine or tryptophan, this likely results from a read error. The chain combines TRBV7-9 with TRBJ1-5; D is ambiguous. The germline V gene has CDR1 SEHNR and CDR2 FQNEAQ (reference sequence). The CDR3 spans 14 residues. Trimming stripped 5 bases from V and 3 bases from J, with 11 bases between. The CDR3 nucleotides are TGTGCCAGCAGCCCACCGGGATTCAATCAGCCCCAGCATCTT. Amino acids: CASSPPGFNQPQHL.

The chain couples TRBV6-5 to TRBJ2-1; 11 positions match TRBD2. V gave up 5 bases and J gave up 5 bases; unmatched junction bases: 5. The CDR3 is made up of 15 amino acids. The germline V gene has CDR1 MNHEY and CDR2 SVGAGI. CDR3 DNA sequence: TGTGCCAGCAGTGGTAGCGGGGGGGCCCACAATGAGCAGTTCTTC. Its protein product is CASSGSGGAHNEQFF.

The sample holds many counts of this clonotype. The gene calls are TRBV6-2 or TRBV6-3 and TRBJ2-6; the D is unclear. Germline values: CDR1 MNHEY, CDR2 SVGEGT. This CDR3 region has 15 residues. The V and J ends lost 4 bases and 1 base respectively, with 8 bases between them. The CDR3: CASSSTVSGANVLTF. CDR3 DNA sequence: TGTGCCAGCAGTTCTACGGTATCTGGGGCCAACGTCCTGACTTTC.

The chain combines TRBV11-2 with TRBJ2-3; D unclear. The CDR3 extends over 13 amino acids. Germline assignment: CDR1 SGHAT and CDR2 FQNNGV. The ends were cut back, 5 bases at V and 5 bases at J, with 11 bases in the middle. CDR3 residues: CASSKKVGDTQYF. CDR3 DNA sequence: TGTGCCAGCAGCAAAAAGGTTGGAGATACGCAGTATTTT.

V is TRBV7-2 and J is TRBJ1-2, with D hard to call. Germline-derived CDR1 and CDR2 are SGHTA and FQGNSA. The ends were cut back, 5 bases at V and 7 bases at J, with 20 bases in the middle. CDR3 length: 15 residues. The DNA for the CDR3 is TGTGCCAGCAGCCCGCATGATTCATCCGTCTCTGGCTACACCTTC. This codes for CASSPHDSSVSGYTF.

This clonotype has a handful of counts. J is TRBJ1-5 and V is TRBV12-3 or TRBV12-4; 7 bases agree with TRBD1. V was clipped by 10 bases and J by 4 bases; unmatched bases: 4. This CDR3 spans 12 amino acids. In DNA form, the CDR3 reads TGTGCCACCAAACAGGGGAATCAGCCCCAGCATTTT. This translates into CATKQGNQPQHF.